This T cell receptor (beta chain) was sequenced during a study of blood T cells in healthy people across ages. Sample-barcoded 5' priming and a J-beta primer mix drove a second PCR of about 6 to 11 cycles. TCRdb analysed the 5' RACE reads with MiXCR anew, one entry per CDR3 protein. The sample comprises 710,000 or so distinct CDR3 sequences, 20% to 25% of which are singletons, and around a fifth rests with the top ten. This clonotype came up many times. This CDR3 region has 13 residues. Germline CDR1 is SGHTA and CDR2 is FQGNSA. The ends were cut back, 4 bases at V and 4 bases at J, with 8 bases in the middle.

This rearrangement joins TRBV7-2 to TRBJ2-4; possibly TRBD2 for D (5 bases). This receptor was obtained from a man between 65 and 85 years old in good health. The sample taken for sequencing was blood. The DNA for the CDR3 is TGTGCCAGCAGCTACAGCGGTAAAAACATTCAGTACTTC. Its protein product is CASSYSGKNIQYF.